These 3 T cell receptor beta chains came from one sample sequenced in a study of PD-1 blockade in classical Hodgkin lymphoma (dated by TCRdb to 2018 to 2020). Sample time point, as interpreted from the label and publication: cycle 4 day 1 (C4D1), after about 6 weeks of nivolumab. Relapse after autologous stem cell transplantation had occurred in all trial patients, and cohorts A, B and C were distinguished by prior brentuximab vedotin exposure. Library preparation was by the immunoSEQ multiplex PCR assay. This is the immuneACCESS table as TCRdb keeps it, with only in-frame sequences that have V and J called. A part of the clones is gone; compared with another copy, unresolved V genes explain less than half, and the rest is unexplained. The sample table shows over 70,000 clones, and approximately 90% are seen once. The top ten constitute around 2.9% of the sample. Material: peripheral blood mononuclear cells (PBMCs), obtained before the fourth cycle of nivolumab. These receptors were obtained from a human donor with classical Hodgkin lymphoma.

The chain couples TRBV10-3 to TRBJ2-7; D is uncertain. The CDR3 contains 16 residues. The germline V and J ends were trimmed by 7 bases and 0 bases, with 19 bases remaining between them. Germline V gives CDR1 ENHRY, CDR2 SYGVKD. CDR3: CAINLRNSSFSYEQYF. The CDR3 DNA reads as TGTGCCATCAATTTAAGAAACAGTTCTTTCTCCTACGAGCAGTACTTC.

By its share, this clone is medium-sized. The CDR3 bases are TGTGCCAGCAGCTTAGCCCCAAGCGGACAGGGTGAAGCTTTCTTT. Residues: CASSLAPSGQGEAFF. The chain carries TRBV7-6 and TRBJ1-1, with 8 bases matching TRBD1. This CDR3 region has 15 residues. Looked up from germline, CDR1 is SGHVS and CDR2 is FNYEAQ. Trimming cost V 0 bases and J 7 bases; bases outside gene matches: 7.

The CDR3 loop reads CASSLDGGRVTDTQYF. The CDR3 DNA reads as TGTGCCAGCAGCTTAGACGGGGGGCGAGTCACAGATACGCAGTATTTT. The V gene is TRBV11-2, the J gene TRBJ2-3; the D gene is possibly TRBD2 (7 bases). Between the trimmed V and J ends, which lost 0 bases and 2 bases, there was a span of 12 bases. Looked up from germline, CDR1 is SGHAT and CDR2 is FQNNGV. The CDR3 runs 16 residues.